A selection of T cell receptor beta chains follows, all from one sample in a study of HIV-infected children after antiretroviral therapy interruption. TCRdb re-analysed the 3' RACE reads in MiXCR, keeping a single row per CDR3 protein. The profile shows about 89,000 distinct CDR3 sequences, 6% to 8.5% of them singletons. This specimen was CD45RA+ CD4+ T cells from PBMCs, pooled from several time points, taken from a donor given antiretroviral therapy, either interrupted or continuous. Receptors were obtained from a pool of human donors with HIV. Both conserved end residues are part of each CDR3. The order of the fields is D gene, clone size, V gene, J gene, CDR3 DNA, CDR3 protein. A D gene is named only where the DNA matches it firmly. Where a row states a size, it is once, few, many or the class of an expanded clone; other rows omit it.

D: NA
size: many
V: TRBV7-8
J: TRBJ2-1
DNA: TGTGCCAGCAGCTTATCTACAGGGTTGTACGGCACCGGTCGCAATGAGCAGTTCTTC
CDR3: CASSLSTGLYGTGRNEQFF

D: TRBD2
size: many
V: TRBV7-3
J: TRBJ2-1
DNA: TGTGCCAGCAGCTTAACTAGCGGGAGCCGTAATGAGCAGTTCTTC
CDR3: CASSLTSGSRNEQFF

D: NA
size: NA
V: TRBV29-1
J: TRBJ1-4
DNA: TGCAGCGCAATATACAATGAAAAACTGTTTTTT
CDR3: CSAIYNEKLFF

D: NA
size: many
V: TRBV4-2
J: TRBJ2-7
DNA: TGTGCCAGCAGCCAAGGCCGGGACTCCGAGCAGTACTTC
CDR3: CASSQGRDSEQYF

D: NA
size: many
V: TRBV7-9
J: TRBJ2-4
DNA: TGTGCCAGCAGCTTACACAGGGTACAAAACATTCAGTACTTC
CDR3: CASSLHRVQNIQYF

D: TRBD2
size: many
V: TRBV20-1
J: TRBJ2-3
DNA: TGCAGTGCTAACGGACTAGCGGACACAGATACGCAGTATTTT
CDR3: CSANGLADTDTQYF

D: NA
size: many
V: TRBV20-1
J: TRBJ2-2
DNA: TGCAGTGCCACCGACAGGTGGAACACCGGGGAGCTGTTTTTT
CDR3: CSATDRWNTGELFF

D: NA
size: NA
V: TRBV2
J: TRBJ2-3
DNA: TGTGCCAGCAGGCAGGACTGGACAGATACGCAGTATTTT
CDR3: CASRQDWTDTQYF

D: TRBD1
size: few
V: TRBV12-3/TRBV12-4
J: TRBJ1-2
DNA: TGTGCCAGCAGTTTCCGGAACAGGGGGGATCATGGCTACACCTTC
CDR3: CASSFRNRGDHGYTF

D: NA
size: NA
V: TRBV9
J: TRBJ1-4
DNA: TGTGCCAGCAGCACGGGGGCAGGCCAAACTTCTGAAAAACTGTTTTTT
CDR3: CASSTGAGQTSEKLFF

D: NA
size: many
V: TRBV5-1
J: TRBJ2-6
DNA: TGCGCCAGCAGCTTGGGGTCTACTGGGGCCAACGTCCTGACTTTC
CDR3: CASSLGSTGANVLTF

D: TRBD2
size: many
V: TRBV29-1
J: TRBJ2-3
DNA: TGCAGCGCGGAAGGGCCTAGCGGGGCAGATACGCAGTATTTT
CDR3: CSAEGPSGADTQYF

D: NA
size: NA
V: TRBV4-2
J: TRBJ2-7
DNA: TGTGCCAGCAGCCAGACAGGACTAGGTGATAACGAGCAGTACTTC
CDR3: CASSQTGLGDNEQYF

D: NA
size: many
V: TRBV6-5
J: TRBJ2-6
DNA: TGTGCCAGCAGTTACAGCCCCGGGGCCAACGTCCTGACTTTC
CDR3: CASSYSPGANVLTF

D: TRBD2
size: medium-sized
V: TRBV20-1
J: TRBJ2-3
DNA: TGCAGTGCCACGACTAGCGGGGGTACGCAGTATTTT
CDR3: CSATTSGGTQYF

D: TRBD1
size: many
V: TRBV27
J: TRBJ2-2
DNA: TGTGCCAGCAGGCGACAGGGGGCTCTCTCCGGGGAGCTGTTTTTT
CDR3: CASRRQGALSGELFF

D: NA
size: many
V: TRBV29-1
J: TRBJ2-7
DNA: TGCAGCGGGAGGACAGTGTACGAGCAGTACTTC
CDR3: CSGRTVYEQYF

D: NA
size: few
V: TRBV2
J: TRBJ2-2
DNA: TGTGCCAGCAGTGCTAAGGAGTCCACCGGGGAGCTGTTTTTT
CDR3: CASSAKESTGELFF

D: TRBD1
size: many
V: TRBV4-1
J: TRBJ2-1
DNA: TGCGCCAGCAGCCAAGATGGGACAGGCCAGAGGAATGAGCAGTTCTTC
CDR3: CASSQDGTGQRNEQFF

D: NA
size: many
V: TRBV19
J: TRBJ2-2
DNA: TGTGCCAGTAGTAAGAACGCGAACACCGGGGAGCTGTTTTTT
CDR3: CASSKNANTGELFF

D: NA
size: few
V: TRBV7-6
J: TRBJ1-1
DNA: TGTGCCAGCAGCTTAGTCAACAGTATGAACACTGAAGCTTTCTTT
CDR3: CASSLVNSMNTEAFF

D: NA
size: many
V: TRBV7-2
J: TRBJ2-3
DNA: TGTGCCAGCAGCTTAGGGGCCCACGGAGTGACAGATACGCAGTATTTT
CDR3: CASSLGAHGVTDTQYF

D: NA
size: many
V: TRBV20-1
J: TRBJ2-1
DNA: TGCAGTGCTAGAGATCTTGCGGGGAATTACAATGAGCAGTTCTTC
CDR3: CSARDLAGNYNEQFF

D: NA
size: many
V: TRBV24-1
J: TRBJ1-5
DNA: TGTGCCACCAGTGGACAGACCGGGCAGCCCCAGCATTTT
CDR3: CATSGQTGQPQHF

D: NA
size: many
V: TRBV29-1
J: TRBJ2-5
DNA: TGCAGCGTTGAACAAGGGGCTGGGGAGACCCAGTACTTC
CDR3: CSVEQGAGETQYF

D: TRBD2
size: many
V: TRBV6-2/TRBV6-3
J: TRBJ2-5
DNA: TGTGCCAGCCTTCGGGCGGGGGGGCCTACGAAGACCCAGTACTTC
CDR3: CASLRAGGPTKTQYF

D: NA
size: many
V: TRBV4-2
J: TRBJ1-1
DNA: TGTGCCAGCAGCCTCAAGCTAGGGTTGAATACTGAAGCTTTCTTT
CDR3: CASSLKLGLNTEAFF

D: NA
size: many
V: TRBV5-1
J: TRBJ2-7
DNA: TGCGCCAGCAGCCCCCGTTTGAGGGAGGCCTACGAGCAGTACTTC
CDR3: CASSPRLREAYEQYF

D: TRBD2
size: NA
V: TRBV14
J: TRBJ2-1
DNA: TGTGCCAGCAGCCAAAGTATGGGGGGAGGGCGTTGGTTCTTC
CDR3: CASSQSMGGGRWFF

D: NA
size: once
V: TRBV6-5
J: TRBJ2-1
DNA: TGTGCCAGCAGTTACTACTCAGGAGTTTCCTACAATGAGCAGTTCTTC
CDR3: CASSYYSGVSYNEQFF

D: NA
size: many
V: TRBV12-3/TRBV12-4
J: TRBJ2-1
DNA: TGTGCCAGCAGTTTTTTGAATGAGCAGTTCTTC
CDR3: CASSFLNEQFF

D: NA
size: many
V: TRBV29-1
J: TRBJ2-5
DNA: TGCAGCGTTGGCAGCATCCAAGAGACCCAGTACTTC
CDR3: CSVGSIQETQYF

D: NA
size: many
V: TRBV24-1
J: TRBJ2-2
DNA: TGTGCCACCAGTTACAGATCCGGGGAGCTGTTTTTT
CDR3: CATSYRSGELFF

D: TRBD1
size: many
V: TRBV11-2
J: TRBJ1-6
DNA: TGTGCCAGCAGCTCGACAGGGATCAATAATTCACCCCTCCACTTT
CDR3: CASSSTGINNSPLHF

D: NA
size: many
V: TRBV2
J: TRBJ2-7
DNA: TGTGCCAGCAGTGAACCCGCGGTCTCCTACGAGCAGTACTTC
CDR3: CASSEPAVSYEQYF

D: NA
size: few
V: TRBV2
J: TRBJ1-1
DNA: TGTGCCAGCAGTGAAAAAGCACAGGGTGACACTGAAGCTTTCTTT
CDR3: CASSEKAQGDTEAFF

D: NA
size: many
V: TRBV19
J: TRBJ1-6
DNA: TGTGCCAGTAGCCCCACTGGGGACTCACCCCTCCACTTT
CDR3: CASSPTGDSPLHF

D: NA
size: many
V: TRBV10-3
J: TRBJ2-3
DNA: TGTGCCATCAGTGATTCACGGGGACGAGATACGCAGTATTTT
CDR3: CAISDSRGRDTQYF

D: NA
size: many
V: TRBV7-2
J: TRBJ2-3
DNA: TGTGCCAGCAGCTCGGGACACGGAAGTCCCGATACGCAGTATTTT
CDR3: CASSSGHGSPDTQYF

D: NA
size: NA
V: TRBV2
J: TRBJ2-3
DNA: TGTGCCAGCTTGCGTCGGAGGGATACGCAGTATTTT
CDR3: CASLRRRDTQYF